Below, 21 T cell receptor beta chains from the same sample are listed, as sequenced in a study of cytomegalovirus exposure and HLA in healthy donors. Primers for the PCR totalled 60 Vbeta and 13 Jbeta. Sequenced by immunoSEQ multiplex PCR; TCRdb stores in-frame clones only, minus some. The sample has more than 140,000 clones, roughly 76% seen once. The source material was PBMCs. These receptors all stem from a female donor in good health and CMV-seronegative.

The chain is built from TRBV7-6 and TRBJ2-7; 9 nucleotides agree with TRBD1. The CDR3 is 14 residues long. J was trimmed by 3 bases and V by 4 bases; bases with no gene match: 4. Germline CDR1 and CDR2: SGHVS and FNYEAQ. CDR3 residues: CASSYRTGVYEQYF. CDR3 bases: TGTGCCAGCAGCTACCGGACAGGGGTCTACGAGCAGTACTTC.

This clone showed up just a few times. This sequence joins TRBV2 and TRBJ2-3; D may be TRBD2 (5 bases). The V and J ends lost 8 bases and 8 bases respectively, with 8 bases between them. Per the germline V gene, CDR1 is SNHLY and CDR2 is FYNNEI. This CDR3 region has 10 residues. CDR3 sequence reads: CASGESTQYF. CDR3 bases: TGTGCCAGCGGGGAGTCTACGCAGTATTTT.

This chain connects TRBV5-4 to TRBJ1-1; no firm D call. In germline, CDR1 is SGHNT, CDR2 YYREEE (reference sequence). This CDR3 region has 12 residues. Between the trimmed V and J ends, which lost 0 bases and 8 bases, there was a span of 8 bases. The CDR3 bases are TGTGCCAGCAGCTTGGACAGCACCGAAGCTTTCTTT. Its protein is CASSLDSTEAFF.

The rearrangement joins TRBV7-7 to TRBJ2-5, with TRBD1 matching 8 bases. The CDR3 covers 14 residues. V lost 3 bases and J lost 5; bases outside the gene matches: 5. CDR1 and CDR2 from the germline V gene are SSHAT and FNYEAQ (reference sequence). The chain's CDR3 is CASSLGQATETQYF. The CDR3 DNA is TGTGCCAGCAGCTTGGGACAGGCGACGGAGACCCAGTACTTC. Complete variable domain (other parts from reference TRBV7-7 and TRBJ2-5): GAGVSQSPRYKVTKRGQDVTLRCDPISSHATLYWYQQALGQGPEFLTYFNYEAQPDKSGLPSDRFSAERPEGSISTLTIQRTEQRDSAMYRCASSLGQATETQYFGPGTRLLVL.

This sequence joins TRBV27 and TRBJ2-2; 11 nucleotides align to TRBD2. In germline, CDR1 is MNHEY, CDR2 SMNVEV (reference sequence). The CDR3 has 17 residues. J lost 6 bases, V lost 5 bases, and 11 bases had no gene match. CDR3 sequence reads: CASSVTSGNGFAGELFF. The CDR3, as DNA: TGTGCCAGCAGTGTGACTAGCGGGAATGGGTTTGCCGGGGAGCTGTTTTTT.

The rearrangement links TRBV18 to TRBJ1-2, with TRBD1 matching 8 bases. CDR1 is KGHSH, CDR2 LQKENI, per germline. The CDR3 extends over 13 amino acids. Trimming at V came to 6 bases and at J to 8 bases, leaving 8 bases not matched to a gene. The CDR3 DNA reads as TGTGCCAGCTCCCACGGACAGGGAGGAGGCTACACCTTC. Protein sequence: CASSHGQGGGYTF.

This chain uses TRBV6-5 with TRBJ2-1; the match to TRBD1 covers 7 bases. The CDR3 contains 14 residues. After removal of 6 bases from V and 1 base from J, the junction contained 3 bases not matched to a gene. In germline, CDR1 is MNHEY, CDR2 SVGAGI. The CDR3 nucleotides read TGTGCCAGCAGAAACAGGGGTTCCTACAATGAGCAGTTCTTC. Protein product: CASRNRGSYNEQFF.

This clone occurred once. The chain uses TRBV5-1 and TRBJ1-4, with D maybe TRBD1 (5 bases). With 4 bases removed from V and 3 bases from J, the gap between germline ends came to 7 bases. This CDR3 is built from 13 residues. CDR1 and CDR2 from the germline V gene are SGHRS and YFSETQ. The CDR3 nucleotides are TGCGCCAGCAGCGACAGAGCTAATGAAAAACTGTTTTTT. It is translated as CASSDRANEKLFF.

This chain's CDR3 is CASSGNRLAGDTQFF. CDR3 DNA: TGTGCCAGCAGCGGAAACCGACTAGCGGGGGATACGCAGTTCTTC. This chain connects TRBV25-1 to TRBJ2-1, with TRBD2 matching 12 bases. The CDR3 runs to 15 residues. V shed 6 bases and J 12 bases; nucleotides not matched to a gene: 12. CDR1 and CDR2 from the germline V gene are MGHDK and SYGVNS.

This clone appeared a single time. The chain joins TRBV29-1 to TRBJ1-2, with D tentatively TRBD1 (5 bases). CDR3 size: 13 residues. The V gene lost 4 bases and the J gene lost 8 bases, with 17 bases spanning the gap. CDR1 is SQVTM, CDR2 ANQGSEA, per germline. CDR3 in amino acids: CSVVDSPSRGYTF. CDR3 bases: TGCAGCGTTGTTGACAGCCCTTCACGGGGCTACACCTTC.

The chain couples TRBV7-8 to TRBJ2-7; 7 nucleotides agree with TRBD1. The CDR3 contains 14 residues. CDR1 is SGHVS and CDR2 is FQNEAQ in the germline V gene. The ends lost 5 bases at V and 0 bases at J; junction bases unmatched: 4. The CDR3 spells CASSVDRISYEQYF. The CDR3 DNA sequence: TGTGCCAGCAGCGTGGACAGGATCTCCTACGAGCAGTACTTC.

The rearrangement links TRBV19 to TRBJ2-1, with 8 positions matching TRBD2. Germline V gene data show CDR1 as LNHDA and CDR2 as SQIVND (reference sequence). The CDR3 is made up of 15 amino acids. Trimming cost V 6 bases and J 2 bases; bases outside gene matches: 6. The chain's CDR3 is CASRLASGPYNEQFF. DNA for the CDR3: TGTGCCAGTAGGTTGGCTAGCGGGCCCTACAATGAGCAGTTCTTC.

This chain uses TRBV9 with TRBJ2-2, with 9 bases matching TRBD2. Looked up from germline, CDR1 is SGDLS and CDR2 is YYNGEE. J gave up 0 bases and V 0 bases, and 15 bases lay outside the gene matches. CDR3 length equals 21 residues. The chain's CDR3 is CASSVGIRGQAGGSNTGELFF. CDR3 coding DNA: TGTGCCAGCAGCGTAGGAATCCGCGGTCAAGCGGGGGGCTCGAACACCGGGGAGCTGTTTTTT.

CDR3 coding DNA: TGTGCCAGCAGTTACCAACCGCAGGGGTGGGGCTACACCTTC. The encoded protein is CASSYQPQGWGYTF. V gene TRBV6-5 combines with J gene TRBJ1-2; D is possibly TRBD1 (6 bases). Trimming stripped 2 bases from V and 8 bases from J, with 15 bases between. In germline, CDR1 is MNHEY, CDR2 SVGAGI. CDR3 length: 14 residues.

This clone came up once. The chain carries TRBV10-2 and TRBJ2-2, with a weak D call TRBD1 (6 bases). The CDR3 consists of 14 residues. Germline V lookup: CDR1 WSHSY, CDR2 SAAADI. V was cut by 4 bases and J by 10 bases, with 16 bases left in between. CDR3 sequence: CASSVAGVGQELFF. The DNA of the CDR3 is TGCGCCAGCAGTGTTGCAGGGGTCGGTCAGGAGCTGTTTTTT.

The CDR3 DNA sequence: TGTGCCAGCAGGATGGAGAAAACACTATCCTACAATGAGCAGTTCTTC. Its protein product is CASRMEKTLSYNEQFF. The rearrangement joins TRBV6-6 to TRBJ2-1; D unresolved. The V end lost 6 bases, the J end lost 1 base, and 16 bases lay between the germline ends. This CDR3 has 16 residues. The V gene's germline CDR1 is MNHNY and CDR2 SVGAGI (reference sequence).

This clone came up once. CDR3 protein: CASLGLARANEQYF. CDR3 nucleotides: TGTGCCAGCCTCGGACTAGCCCGGGCCAACGAGCAGTACTTC. The chain has TRBV6-1 and TRBJ2-7; 8 bases align to TRBD2. The CDR3 is 14 residues long. Trimming removed 8 bases from V and 5 bases from J; junction bases left unmatched: 11. Per the germline V gene, CDR1 is MNHNS and CDR2 is SASEGT.

The CDR3 region has the DNA TGCGCCAGCAGCTTACAGGGAATCAATGAAAAACTGTTTTTT. Translating it yields CASSLQGINEKLFF. The chain couples TRBV5-1 to TRBJ1-4; possible D gene TRBD1, 6 bases. Germline assignment: CDR1 SGHRS and CDR2 YFSETQ. The germline V and J ends were trimmed by 2 bases and 5 bases, with 10 bases remaining between them. This CDR3 region has 14 residues.

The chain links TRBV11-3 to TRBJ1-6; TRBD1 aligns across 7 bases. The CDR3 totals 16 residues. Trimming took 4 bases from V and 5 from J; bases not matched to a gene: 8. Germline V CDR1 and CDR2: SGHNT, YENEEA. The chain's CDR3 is CASSSPTGMNNSPLHF. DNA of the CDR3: TGTGCCAGCAGCTCCCCGACAGGGATGAATAATTCACCCCTCCACTTT.

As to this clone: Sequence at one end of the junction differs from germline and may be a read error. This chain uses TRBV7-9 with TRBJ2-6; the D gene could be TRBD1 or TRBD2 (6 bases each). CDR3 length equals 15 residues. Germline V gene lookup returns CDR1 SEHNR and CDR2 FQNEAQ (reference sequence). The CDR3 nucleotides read TGTTCCAGCAGCTTAGGGGGGCCTGGGGCCAACGTCCTGACTTTC. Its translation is CSSSLGGPGANVLTF.

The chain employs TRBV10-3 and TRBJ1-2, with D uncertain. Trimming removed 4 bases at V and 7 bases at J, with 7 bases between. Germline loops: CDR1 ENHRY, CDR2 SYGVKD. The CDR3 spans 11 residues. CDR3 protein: CAISGKSGYTF. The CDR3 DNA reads TGTGCCATCAGTGGTAAATCTGGCTACACCTTC.